The 26 T cell receptor beta chains in this list originate from one sample, sequenced in a study of blood T cells in healthy people across ages. Then a second PCR, running about 6 to 11 cycles, was carried out with a sample-barcoded 5' primer and a J-beta primer mix. MiXCR, applied by TCRdb to the 5' RACE reads, yields one record per CDR3 protein. The sample shows about 680,000 distinct CDR3 sequences, 49% of them seen only once. Sequencing input: blood. Receptors were obtained from a woman aged 55-69 years in good health.

V is TRBV18 and J is TRBJ1-2; maybe TRBD1 (5 bases). Germline lookup yields CDR1 KGHSH and CDR2 LQKENI. CDR3 size: 15 residues. Trimming took 6 bases from V and 8 from J, leaving 22 bases between them. As DNA, the CDR3 is TGTGCCAGCTCGGAAGAGGTCCAGGGACGTAAGGGCTACACCTTC. Protein: CASSEEVQGRKGYTF.

The genes are TRBV6-2 or TRBV6-3 and TRBJ1-1; 9 nucleotides agree with TRBD1. This CDR3 spans 15 amino acids. V shed 0 bases and J 5 bases; nucleotides not matched to a gene: 4. Germline V lookup: CDR1 MNHEY, CDR2 SVGEGT. CDR3 in amino acids: CASSYSDRGRTEAFF. In nucleotides, the CDR3 is TGTGCCAGCAGTTACTCGGACAGGGGACGGACTGAAGCTTTCTTT.

This chain links TRBV28 with TRBJ2-7; perhaps TRBD2 as D (6 bases). The germline V gene has CDR1 MDHEN and CDR2 SYDVKM. The CDR3 consists of 16 residues. Deletions cut 7 bases from V and 0 bases from J, with 19 bases between. The CDR3 is CASTENGDSYSYEQYF. CDR3 coding DNA: TGTGCCAGCACTGAAAACGGGGACTCGTACTCCTACGAGCAGTACTTC.

This chain uses TRBV5-1 with TRBJ1-2; D may be TRBD1 (5 bases). CDR3 size: 14 residues. CDR1 is SGHRS, CDR2 YFSETQ, per germline. V lost 4 bases, J lost 4 bases, and 14 bases lay in between. CDR3 amino acids: CASSPGGGSYGYTF. The CDR3 DNA reads TGCGCCAGCAGCCCCGGGGGGGGTTCCTATGGCTACACCTTC.

This clonotype was counted between two and nine times. The rearrangement links TRBV5-1 to TRBJ2-1, with TRBD2 as a possible D gene (6 bases). V lost 3 bases to trimming and J lost 1 base, with 14 bases between them. CDR1 SGHRS and CDR2 YFSETQ come from the germline V gene. The CDR3 is 16 residues long. The CDR3 here is CASSSLSGGSYNEQFF. The CDR3 bases are TGCGCCAGCAGCTCTCTTAGCGGTGGGTCCTACAATGAGCAGTTCTTC.

The V gene is TRBV11-2, the J gene TRBJ1-1; D is unclear. This CDR3 comprises 15 residues. V was shortened by 0 bases and J by 0 bases, with 8 bases between the two germline ends. Germline-derived CDR1 and CDR2 are SGHAT and FQNNGV. The CDR3 loop reads CASSLDPAMNTEAFF. The CDR3 coding sequence is TGTGCCAGCAGCTTAGATCCAGCAATGAACACTGAAGCTTTCTTT.

About this clonotype itself: A much larger clone differs from this one at a single base, so this may be a read error. The chain combines TRBV29-1 with TRBJ2-7; 9 bases agree with TRBD1. CDR1 is SQVTM and CDR2 is ANQGSEA in the germline V gene. The CDR3 runs 14 residues. The CDR3 nucleotides read TGCAGCGCTGCCCGGGGACAGGGAACGAACGAGCGGTACTTC. Translation: CSAARGQGTNERYF.

This clonotype was recorded a few times. As DNA, the CDR3 is TGCAGTGCTAGAGATGGTACGGTGGGTTATGGCTACACCTTC. Residues: CSARDGTVGYGYTF. The chain carries TRBV20-1 and TRBJ1-2; D uncertain. Looked up from germline, CDR1 is DFQATT and CDR2 is SNEGSKA (reference sequence). Trimming stripped 0 bases from V and 5 bases from J, with 13 bases between. The CDR3 runs to 14 residues.

This clonotype was seen many times. The chain combines TRBV7-2 with TRBJ2-1; TRBD1 might be the D (5 bases). Germline CDR1 reads SGHTA; CDR2 reads FQGNSA. CDR3 size: 13 residues. Trimming shortened V by 3 bases and J by 10 bases, and 13 bases separated the two germline ends. The CDR3 DNA sequence: TGTGCCAGCAGCTTGGCACAGGCAGTCGAGCAGTTCTTC. Translation: CASSLAQAVEQFF.

The V and J genes are TRBV14 and TRBJ1-6; TRBD1 aligns across 9 bases. The CDR3 has 14 amino acids. CDR1 SGHDN and CDR2 FVKESK come from the germline V gene. V was pared by 5 bases and J by 10 bases, with 6 bases of the junction left unmatched. The CDR3 sequence: CASSIQDRGSPLHF. The CDR3 DNA is TGTGCCAGCAGCATCCAGGACAGGGGCTCACCCCTCCACTTT.

The chain uses TRBV27 and TRBJ1-2; the match to TRBD1 covers 7 bases. Germline V lookup: CDR1 MNHEY, CDR2 SMNVEV (reference sequence). CDR3 length equals 13 residues. V gave up 5 bases and J gave up 8 bases; unmatched junction bases: 8. The CDR3 here is CASSLGQAGGYTF. In DNA, the CDR3 is TGTGCCAGCAGTCTCGGACAGGCAGGGGGCTACACCTTC.

This chain connects TRBV6-1 to TRBJ2-5, with D possibly being TRBD2 (5 bases). CDR3 length equals 21 residues. V was pared by 5 bases and J by 2 bases, with 33 bases between. Looked up from germline, CDR1 is MNHNS and CDR2 is SASEGT. CDR3 nucleotide sequence: TGTGCCAGCAGTCGAACCAGTCCCCCGGCGCTACAAGCGGCATGGCAAGAGACCCAGTACTTC. As protein: CASSRTSPPALQAAWQETQYF.

The chain carries TRBV7-2 and TRBJ1-2, with D unresolved. Per the germline V gene, CDR1 is SGHTA and CDR2 is FQGNSA. The CDR3 has 16 residues. The V and J ends lost 1 base and 2 bases respectively, with 14 bases between them. The CDR3 region is CASSLGGHKRNYGYTF. CDR3 sequence (DNA): TGTGCCAGCAGCTTAGGTGGCCATAAAAGGAACTATGGCTACACCTTC.

The chain carries TRBV7-2 and TRBJ2-1; no definite D call. This CDR3 spans 15 amino acids. The germline V and J ends were trimmed by 5 bases and 9 bases, with 20 bases remaining between them. Germline V lookup: CDR1 SGHTA, CDR2 FQGNSA. CDR3 nucleotides: TGTGCCAGCAGCCTCACCCGGGCCTCCTTACCTGAGCAGTTCTTC. It encodes CASSLTRASLPEQFF.

There are a few counts of this clonotype. The rearrangement links TRBV20-1 to TRBJ1-1; TRBD1 is a possible D gene (5 bases). Trimming stripped 8 bases from V and 1 base from J, with 14 bases between. Germline V gene data show CDR1 as DFQATT and CDR2 as SNEGSKA (reference sequence). The CDR3 totals 13 residues. The CDR3 coding sequence is TGCAGTCCCTCTCGGGACGGGAACACTGAAGCTTTCTTT. Protein sequence: CSPSRDGNTEAFF.

The chain recombines TRBV6-6 with TRBJ1-4; D is undetermined. This CDR3 has 14 residues. The germline gives CDR1 MNHNY, CDR2 SVGAGI (reference sequence). V dropped 6 bases and J dropped 4 bases, with 12 bases sitting between them. CDR3 sequence: CASRTSQINEKLFF. The CDR3 DNA reads TGTGCCAGCAGAACTAGCCAGATTAATGAAAAACTGTTTTTT.

The gene calls are TRBV28 and TRBJ2-7; 8 bases are a match to TRBD1. The J call may be faulty, since TRBJ2-5 better matches the DNA end. CDR3 length: 15 residues. In germline, CDR1 is MDHEN, CDR2 SYDVKM. The CDR3 bases are TGTGCCAGCAGTTCCAACAGGGGGGATAGGGAGACCCAGTACTTC. Its protein is CASSSNRGDRETQYF.

This clonotype has only a few counts. The chain recombines TRBV12-3 or TRBV12-4 with TRBJ2-3, with TRBD2 matching 12 bases. The CDR3 totals 16 residues. Unmatched junction bases numbered 13, after V lost 7 bases and J lost 8 bases. The CDR3 DNA sequence: TGTGCCAGCACCCCCAGCCGGACTAGCGGGGCCTCTACGCAGTATTTT. Translating gives CASTPSRTSGASTQYF.

This clonotype has only a few counts. This may arise from a read error, as a much more abundant clone is one base away. This chain connects TRBV27 to TRBJ2-7, with 7 bases matching TRBD1. CDR3 length equals 14 residues. Germline CDR1 and CDR2: MNHEY and SMNVEV (reference sequence). CDR3 coding DNA: TGTGTCAGCAGTTTCCAGGGACAGAACTACGAGCAGTACTTC. This gives the protein CVSSFQGQNYEQYF.

This clonotype was seen repeatedly, ten times or more. A clone one base away is much larger, so this may be a read error. This chain joins TRBV15 and TRBJ2-5, with D perhaps TRBD2 (7 bases). Germline V gene lookup returns CDR1 LNHNV and CDR2 YYDKDF (reference sequence). The CDR3 has 14 amino acids. Trimming removed 4 bases from V and 12 bases from J, with 21 bases in between. CDR3 loop: CATSKGGLPPEEYF. The CDR3, as DNA: TGTGCCACCAGCAAGGGGGGACTACCCCCCGAGGAGTACTTC.

This chain joins TRBV6-2 or TRBV6-3 and TRBJ1-1, with D unclear. V was trimmed by 5 bases and J by 1 base, leaving 11 bases between them. Germline CDR1 MNHEY, CDR2 SVGEGT. The CDR3 spans 14 residues. CDR3 in amino acids: CASSGRQSNTEAFF. CDR3 bases: TGTGCCAGCAGTGGGCGGCAGTCGAACACTGAAGCTTTCTTT.

This chain links TRBV12-3 or TRBV12-4 with TRBJ2-5; possible D gene TRBD2, 5 bases. Between the trimmed V and J ends, which lost 6 bases and 11 bases, there was a span of 22 bases. The CDR3 contains 14 residues. CDR3 bases: TGTGCCAGCAGAGCGGAGGCGAACTACAATGAGCAGTACTTC. Translation: CASRAEANYNEQYF.

The sample holds a few counts of this clonotype. The chain is built from TRBV9 and TRBJ2-2, with 7 positions matching TRBD1. The length of the CDR3 is 13 residues. The V gene's germline CDR1 is SGDLS and CDR2 YYNGEE. V shed 7 bases and J 7 bases; nucleotides not matched to a gene: 7. The CDR3 loop is CASQTGSGGELFF. CDR3 DNA: TGTGCCAGCCAGACAGGGTCGGGCGGGGAGCTGTTTTTT.

The rearrangement uses TRBV20-1 and TRBJ2-7; TRBD1 matches at 9 bases. This CDR3 comprises 14 residues. Trimming at V came to 6 bases and at J to 1 base, leaving 7 bases not matched to a gene. The germline V gene encodes CDR1 DFQATT and CDR2 SNEGSKA (reference sequence). Here the CDR3 DNA reads TGCAGTGCCGGTCGACAGGGGGTTTCCTACGAGCAGTACTTC. Its protein is CSAGRQGVSYEQYF.

This chain links TRBV3-1 with TRBJ2-5; D is possibly TRBD1 or TRBD2 (6 bases each). V dropped 2 bases and J dropped 0 bases, with 19 bases sitting between them. The V gene's germline CDR1 is LGHDT and CDR2 YNNKEL (reference sequence). There are 18 residues in the CDR3. The CDR3 DNA follows: TGTGCCAGCAGCCAATGGGGGGCTAGCAATAAAGACCAAGAGACCCAGTACTTC. This encodes CASSQWGASNKDQETQYF.

The chain combines TRBV20-1 with TRBJ2-3, with 8 bases that match TRBD1. Per germline, CDR1 DFQATT and CDR2 SNEGSKA (reference sequence). The CDR3 runs 12 residues. CDR3 sequence reads: CSGQGKADTQYF. The CDR3 DNA is TGCAGCGGACAGGGCAAGGCAGATACGCAGTATTTT.